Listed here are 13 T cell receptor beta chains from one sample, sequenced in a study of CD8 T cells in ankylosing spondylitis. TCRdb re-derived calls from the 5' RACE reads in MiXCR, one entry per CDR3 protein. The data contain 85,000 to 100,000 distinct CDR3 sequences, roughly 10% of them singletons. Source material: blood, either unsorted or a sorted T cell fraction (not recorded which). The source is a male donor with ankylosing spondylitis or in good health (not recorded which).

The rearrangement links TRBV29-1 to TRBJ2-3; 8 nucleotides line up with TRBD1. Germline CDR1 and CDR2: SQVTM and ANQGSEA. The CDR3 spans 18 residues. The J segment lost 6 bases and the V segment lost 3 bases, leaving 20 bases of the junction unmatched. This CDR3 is CSVEYDVGTGLGRDTQYF. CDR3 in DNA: TGCAGCGTTGAGTATGACGTCGGGACAGGTTTAGGGAGGGATACGCAGTATTTT.

The CDR3 DNA reads as TGTGCCGTTTCCGGGGCCCTGGGGACAGATACGCAGTATTTT. It translates to CAVSGALGTDTQYF. The chain couples TRBV7-9 to TRBJ2-3; D is possibly TRBD1 or TRBD2 (5 bases each). The germline CDR1 and CDR2 sequences are SEHNR and FQNEAQ (reference sequence). This CDR3 spans 14 amino acids. V shed 11 bases and J shed 3 bases, with 18 bases lying between them.

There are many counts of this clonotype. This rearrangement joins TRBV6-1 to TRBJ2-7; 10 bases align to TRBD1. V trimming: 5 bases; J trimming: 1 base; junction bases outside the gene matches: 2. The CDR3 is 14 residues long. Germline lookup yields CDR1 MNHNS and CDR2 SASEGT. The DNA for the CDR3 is TGTGCCAGCAGTCCGGACAGGGGGTCCTACGAGCAGTACTTC. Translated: CASSPDRGSYEQYF.

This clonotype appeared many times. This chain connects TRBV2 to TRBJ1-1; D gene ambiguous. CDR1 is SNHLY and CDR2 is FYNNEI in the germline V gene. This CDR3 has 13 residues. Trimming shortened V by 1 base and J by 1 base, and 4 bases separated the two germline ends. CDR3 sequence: CASSEDKNTEAFF. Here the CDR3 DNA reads TGTGCCAGCAGTGAAGACAAGAACACTGAAGCTTTCTTT.

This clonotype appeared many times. The CDR3 DNA follows: TGTGCCAGCAGCTTAAACGGAGAGACCCAGTACTTC. Amino acids: CASSLNGETQYF. The V call is TRBV7-3, the J call TRBJ2-5; D gene uncertain. This CDR3 comprises 12 residues. V lost 1 base, J lost 4 bases, and 4 bases lay in between. The germline gives CDR1 SGHTA, CDR2 FQGTGA.

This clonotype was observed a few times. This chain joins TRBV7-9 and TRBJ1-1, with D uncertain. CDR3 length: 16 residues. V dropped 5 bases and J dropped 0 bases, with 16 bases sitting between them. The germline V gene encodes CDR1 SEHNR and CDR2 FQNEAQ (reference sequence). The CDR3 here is CASSPSPQSMNTEAFF. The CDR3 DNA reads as TGTGCCAGCAGCCCATCCCCACAGTCAATGAACACTGAAGCTTTCTTT.

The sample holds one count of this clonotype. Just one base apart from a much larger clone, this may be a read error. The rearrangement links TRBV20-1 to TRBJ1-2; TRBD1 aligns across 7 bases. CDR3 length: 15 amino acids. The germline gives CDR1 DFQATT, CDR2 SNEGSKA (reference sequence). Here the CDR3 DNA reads TGCAGTGCTAGAGATGACAGGGCGTCTGGCTATGCCTACACCTTC. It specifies CSARDDRASGYAYTF.

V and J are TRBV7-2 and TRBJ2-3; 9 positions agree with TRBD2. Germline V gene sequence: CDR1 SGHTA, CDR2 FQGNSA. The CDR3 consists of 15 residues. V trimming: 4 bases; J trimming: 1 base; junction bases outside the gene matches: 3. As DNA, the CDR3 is TGTGCCAGCAGCTCTAGCGGGGACGGCACAGATACGCAGTATTTT. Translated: CASSSSGDGTDTQYF.

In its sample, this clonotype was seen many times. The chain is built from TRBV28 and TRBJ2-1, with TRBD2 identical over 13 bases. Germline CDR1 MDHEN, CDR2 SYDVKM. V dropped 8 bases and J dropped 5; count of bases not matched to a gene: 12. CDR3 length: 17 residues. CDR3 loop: CASHPLTSGGWNNEQFF. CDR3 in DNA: TGTGCCAGCCACCCCTTGACTAGCGGGGGGTGGAACAATGAGCAGTTCTTC.

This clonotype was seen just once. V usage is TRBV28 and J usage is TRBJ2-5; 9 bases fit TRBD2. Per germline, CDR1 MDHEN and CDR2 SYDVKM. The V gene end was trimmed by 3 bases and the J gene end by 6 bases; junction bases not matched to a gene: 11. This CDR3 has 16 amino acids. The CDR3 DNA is TGTGCCAGCAGTTTTGGCGGGGGGGCAGGAAGGCAGACCCAGTACTTC. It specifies CASSFGGGAGRQTQYF.

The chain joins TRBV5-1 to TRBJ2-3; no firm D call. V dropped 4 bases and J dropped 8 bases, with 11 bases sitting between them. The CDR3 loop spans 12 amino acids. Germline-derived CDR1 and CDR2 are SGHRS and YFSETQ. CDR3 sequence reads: CASSPTAATQYF. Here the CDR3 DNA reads TGCGCCAGCAGCCCCACAGCAGCTACGCAGTATTTT.

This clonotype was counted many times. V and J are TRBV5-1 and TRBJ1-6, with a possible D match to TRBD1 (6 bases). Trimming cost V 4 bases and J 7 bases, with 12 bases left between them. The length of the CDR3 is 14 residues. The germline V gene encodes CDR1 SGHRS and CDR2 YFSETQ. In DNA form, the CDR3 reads TGCGCCAGCAGCCGGACAGCAGACAATTCACCCCTCCACTTT. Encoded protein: CASSRTADNSPLHF.

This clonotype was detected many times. In DNA, the CDR3 is TGTGCCATCAGGTCGACAGGGGGAGATCAGCCCCAGCATTTT. This sequence encodes CAIRSTGGDQPQHF. The genes are TRBV10-3 and TRBJ1-5, with 9 bases identical to TRBD1. This CDR3 is 14 amino acids long. The junction had 5 bases not matched to a gene; V was cut back by 6 bases and J by 5 bases. Per the germline V gene, CDR1 is ENHRY and CDR2 is SYGVKD.